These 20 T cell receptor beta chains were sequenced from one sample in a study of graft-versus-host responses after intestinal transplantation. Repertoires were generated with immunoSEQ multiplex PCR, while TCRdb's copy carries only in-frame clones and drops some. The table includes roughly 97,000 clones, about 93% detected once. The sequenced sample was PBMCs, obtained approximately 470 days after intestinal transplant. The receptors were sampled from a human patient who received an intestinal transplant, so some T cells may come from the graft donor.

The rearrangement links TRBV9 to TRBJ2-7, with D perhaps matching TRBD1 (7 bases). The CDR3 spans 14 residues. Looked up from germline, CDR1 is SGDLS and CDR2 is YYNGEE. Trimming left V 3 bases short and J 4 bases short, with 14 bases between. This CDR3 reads CASSAGDRSYEQYF. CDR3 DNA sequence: TGTGCCAGCAGCGCGGGGGACAGATCTTACGAGCAGTACTTC.

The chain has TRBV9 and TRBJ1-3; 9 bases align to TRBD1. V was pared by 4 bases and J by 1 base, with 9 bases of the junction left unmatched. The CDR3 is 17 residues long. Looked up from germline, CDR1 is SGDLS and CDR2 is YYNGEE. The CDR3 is CASSYRDREGSGNTIYF. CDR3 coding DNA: TGTGCCAGCAGCTACCGGGACAGGGAAGGTTCTGGAAACACCATATATTTT. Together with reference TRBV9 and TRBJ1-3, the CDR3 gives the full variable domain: DSGVTQTPKHLITATGQRVTLRCSPRSGDLSVYWYQQSLDQGLQFLIQYYNGEERAKGNILERFSAQQFPDLHSELNLSSLELGDSALYFCASSYRDREGSGNTIYFGEGSWLTVV.

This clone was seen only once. DNA of the CDR3: TGTGCCAGCAGTGAAGCGCGGGGTAGAAATTCACCCCTCCACTTT. Translating it yields CASSEARGRNSPLHF. The chain carries TRBV2 and TRBJ1-6, with D unresolved. CDR3 length: 15 amino acids. V dropped 0 bases and J dropped 7 bases, with 10 bases sitting between them. Looked up from germline, CDR1 is SNHLY and CDR2 is FYNNEI.

CDR3 sequence (DNA): TGTGCCAGCAGTGAAGGGGAGACCCAGTACTTC. Protein: CASSEGETQYF. The V call is TRBV6-1, the J call TRBJ2-5; no reliable D call. Looked up from germline, CDR1 is MNHNS and CDR2 is SASEGT. The V gene lost 1 base and the J gene lost 5 bases, with 2 bases spanning the gap. The CDR3 is made up of 11 amino acids.

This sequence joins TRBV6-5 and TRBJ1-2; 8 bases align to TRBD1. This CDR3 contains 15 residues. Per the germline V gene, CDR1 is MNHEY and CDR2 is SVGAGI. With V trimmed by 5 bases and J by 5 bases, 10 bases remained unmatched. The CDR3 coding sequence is TGTGCCAGCAGTACCCCCCGGACAGGGCTTTATGGCTACACCTTC. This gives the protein CASSTPRTGLYGYTF.

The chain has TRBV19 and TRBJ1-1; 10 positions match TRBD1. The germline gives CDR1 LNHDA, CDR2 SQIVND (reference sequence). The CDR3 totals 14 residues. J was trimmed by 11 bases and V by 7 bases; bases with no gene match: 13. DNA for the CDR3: TGTGCCAGTACGGGACAGGGGTTGTGGTTCGGGGCTTTCTTT. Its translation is CASTGQGLWFGAFF.

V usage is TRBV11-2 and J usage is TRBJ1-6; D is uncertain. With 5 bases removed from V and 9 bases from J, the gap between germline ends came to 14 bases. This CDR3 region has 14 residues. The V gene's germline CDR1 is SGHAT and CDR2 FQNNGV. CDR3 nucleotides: TGTGCCAGCAGCCACGGCCCAGGCGGTTCACCCCTCCACTTT. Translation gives CASSHGPGGSPLHF.

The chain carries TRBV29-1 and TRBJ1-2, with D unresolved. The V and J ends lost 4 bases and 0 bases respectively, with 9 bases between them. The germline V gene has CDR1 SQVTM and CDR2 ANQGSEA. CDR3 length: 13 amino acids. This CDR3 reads CSVVGGTNYGYTF. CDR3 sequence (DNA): TGCAGCGTTGTAGGCGGAACTAACTATGGCTACACCTTC. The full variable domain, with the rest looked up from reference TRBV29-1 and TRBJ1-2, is SAVISQKPSRDICQRGTSLTIQCQVDSQVTMMFWYRQQPGQSLTLIATANQGSEATYESGFVIDKFPISRPNLTFSTLTVSNMSPEDSSIYLCSVVGGTNYGYTFGSGTRLTVV.

As DNA, the CDR3 is TGTGCCACCAGCATCCCGACAGTGGGTACCGGGGAGCTGTTTTTT. Its protein product is CATSIPTVGTGELFF. The chain joins TRBV15 to TRBJ2-2; D is perhaps TRBD1 (5 bases). The V gene lost 4 bases and the J gene lost 5 bases, with 14 bases spanning the gap. In germline, CDR1 is LNHNV, CDR2 YYDKDF (reference sequence). The length of the CDR3 is 15 residues.

CDR3: CASRAANQPQHF. The CDR3 DNA reads TGTGCCAGCCGGGCTGCAAATCAGCCCCAGCATTTT. The chain combines TRBV2 with TRBJ1-5; D is unresolved. The CDR3 is 12 residues long. Trimming shortened V by 8 bases and J by 4 bases, and 9 bases separated the two germline ends. In germline, CDR1 is SNHLY, CDR2 FYNNEI.

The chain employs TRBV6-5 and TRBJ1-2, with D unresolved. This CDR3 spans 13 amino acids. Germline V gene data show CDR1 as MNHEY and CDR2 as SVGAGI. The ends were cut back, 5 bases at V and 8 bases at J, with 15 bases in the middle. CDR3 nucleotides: TGTGCCAGCAGTGGGGTTAGTGCCGGGGGCTACACCTTC. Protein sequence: CASSGVSAGGYTF.

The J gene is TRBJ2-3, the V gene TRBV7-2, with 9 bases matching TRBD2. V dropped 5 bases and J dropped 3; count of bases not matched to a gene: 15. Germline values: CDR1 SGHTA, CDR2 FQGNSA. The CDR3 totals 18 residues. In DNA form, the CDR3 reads TGTGCCAGCAGCCCGATCTTCCCCTATCTAGCGGGAACAGATACGCAGTATTTT. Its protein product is CASSPIFPYLAGTDTQYF.

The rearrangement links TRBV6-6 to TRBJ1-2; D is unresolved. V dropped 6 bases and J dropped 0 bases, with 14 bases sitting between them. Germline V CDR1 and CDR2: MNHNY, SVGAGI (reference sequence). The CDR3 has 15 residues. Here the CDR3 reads CASRLTYDTNYGYTF. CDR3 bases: TGTGCCAGCAGACTCACCTACGACACTAACTATGGCTACACCTTC.

CDR3 DNA sequence: TGCGCCAGCAGCCTGGGACAGGGAAGTTTTAATTCACCCCTCCACTTT. Translated: CASSLGQGSFNSPLHF. The chain uses TRBV5-1 and TRBJ1-6, with 9 bases fitting TRBD1. Per the germline V gene, CDR1 is SGHRS and CDR2 is YFSETQ. V lost 4 bases and J lost 6; bases outside the gene matches: 8. This CDR3 region has 16 residues.

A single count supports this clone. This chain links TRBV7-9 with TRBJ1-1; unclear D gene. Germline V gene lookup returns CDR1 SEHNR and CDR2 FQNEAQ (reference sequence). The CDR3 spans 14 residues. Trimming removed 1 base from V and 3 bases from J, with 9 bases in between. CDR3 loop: CASSLEGGHTEAFF. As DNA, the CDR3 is TGTGCCAGCAGCTTAGAAGGTGGGCACACTGAAGCTTTCTTT.

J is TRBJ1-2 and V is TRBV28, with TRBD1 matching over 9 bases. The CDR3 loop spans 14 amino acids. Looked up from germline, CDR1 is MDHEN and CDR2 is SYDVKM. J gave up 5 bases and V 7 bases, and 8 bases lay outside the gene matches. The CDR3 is CASTWTGTGYGYTF. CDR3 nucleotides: TGTGCCAGCACATGGACCGGGACAGGGTATGGCTACACCTTC.

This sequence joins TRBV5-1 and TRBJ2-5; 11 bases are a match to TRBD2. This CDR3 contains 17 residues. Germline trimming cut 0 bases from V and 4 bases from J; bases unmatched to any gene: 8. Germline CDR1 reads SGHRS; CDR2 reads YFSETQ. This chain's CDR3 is CASSLAHTTSGGETQYF. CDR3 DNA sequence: TGCGCCAGCAGCTTGGCCCACACAACTAGCGGGGGAGAGACCCAGTACTTC.

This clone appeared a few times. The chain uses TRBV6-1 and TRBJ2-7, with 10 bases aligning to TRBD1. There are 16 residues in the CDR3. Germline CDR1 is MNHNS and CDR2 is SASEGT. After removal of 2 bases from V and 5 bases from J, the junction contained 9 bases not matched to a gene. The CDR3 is CASSEKRGTGVDEQYF. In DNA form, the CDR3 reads TGTGCCAGCAGTGAAAAGCGAGGGACAGGGGTGGACGAGCAGTACTTC.

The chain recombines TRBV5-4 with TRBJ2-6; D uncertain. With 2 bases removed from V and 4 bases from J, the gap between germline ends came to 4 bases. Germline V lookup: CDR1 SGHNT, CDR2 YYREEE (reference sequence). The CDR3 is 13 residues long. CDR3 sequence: CASSLWGANVLTF. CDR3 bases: TGTGCCAGCAGCTTATGGGGGGCCAACGTCCTGACTTTC. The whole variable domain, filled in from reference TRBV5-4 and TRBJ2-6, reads ETGVTQSPTHLIKTRGQQVTLRCSSQSGHNTVSWYQQALGQGPQFIFQYYREEENGRGNFPPRFSGLQFPNYSSELNVNALELDDSALYLCASSLWGANVLTFGAGSRLTVL.

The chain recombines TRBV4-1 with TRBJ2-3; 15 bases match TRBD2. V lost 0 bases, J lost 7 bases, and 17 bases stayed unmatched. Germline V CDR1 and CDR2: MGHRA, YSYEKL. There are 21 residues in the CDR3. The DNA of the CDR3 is TGCGCCAGCAGCCAAGAAGGTTACCAACCGGGACTAGCGGGGGGCGGATATACGCAGTATTTT. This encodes CASSQEGYQPGLAGGGYTQYF.